This is a list of T cell receptor beta chains from one sample in a study of PD-L1 blockade in urothelial cancer. Measured with immunoSEQ multiplex PCR; TCRdb has only the in-frame clones, and not every one. Of some 79,000 clones listed, around 80% are singletons. The sequenced sample was PBMCs, obtained around atezolizumab (anti-PD-L1) treatment. These receptors originate from a man between 65 and 79 years old with urothelial cancer. Both conserved end residues are part of each CDR3.

V	CDR3
TRBV9	CASSAFQGNTGELFF
TRBV7-9	CASSLSGPEPNEKLFF
TRBV6-5	CASPKREDTQYF
TRBV5-4	CASSPEGTEQYF
TRBV6-5	CASSRTSDSDTQYF
TRBV10-3	CAISGDRSADQPQHF
TRBV2	CASHKRSFGNTIYF
TRBV30	CAWTRRGLLNTEAFF
TRBV11-1	CASSLGQGTNTEAFF
TRBV19	CASSIDPSTSGTYNEQFF
TRBV2	CASSESSGVPDTQYF
TRBV5-1	CASRAGTGDSNYGYTF
TRBV19	CASSPLAATNNEQFF
TRBV7-2	CASSLASGGSGELFF
TRBV7-9	CASSLAGGRGYGYTF
TRBV12-5	CASGSLQRGSEQYF
TRBV29-1	CSVGTILEQYF
TRBV6-1	CASSETGVEHGEKLFF
TRBV30	CAWNYGNQPQHF
TRBV7-9	CATGGSGGSSYNEQFF
TRBV18	CASSPGVPTYEQYF
TRBV5-4	CASSLAGGMGDTQYF
TRBV19	CASSRRRDSEQAFF
TRBV18	CASSPTQLGTEAFF
TRBV6-1	CASGLLSYNEQFF
TRBV6-6	CASRGQTNTGELFF
TRBV5-5	CASSSAPTGGAGYNEQFF
TRBV9	CASSLSWGDNEQFF
TRBV30	CAWSDVGGNEQFF
TRBV7-9	CASSLGTNHNEQFF
TRBV2	CASDWVGDQPQHF
TRBV9	CASSVGQGNTEAFF
TRBV27	CASSLSRGNFPGELFF
TRBV4-3	CASSPDVGGNYGYTF
TRBV7-2	CASSLSKAGYNEQFF
TRBV18	CASSPGGETQYF
TRBV19	CASSMGANTGELFF
TRBV4-1	CASSRNLAGEGRREQFF
TRBV7-3	CASSNSRTGNEQFF
TRBV6-5	CATQDGKQETQYF
TRBV15	CATSSGVAGGYEQYF
TRBV2	CASGAGLNTEAFF
TRBV2	CASSPGQGFQPQHF
TRBV6-5	CASSGTETYEQYF
TRBV19	CASSIGALRGAETQYF
TRBV7-9	CASSLKRRTSGSRNEQFF
TRBV6-5	CASSTTRDEQYF
TRBV2	CASSVPSDETQYF
TRBV5-1	CASSLEFRETQYF
TRBV18	CASSLSDRNSGNTIYF
TRBV7-2	CASSLDWAESSYNEQFF